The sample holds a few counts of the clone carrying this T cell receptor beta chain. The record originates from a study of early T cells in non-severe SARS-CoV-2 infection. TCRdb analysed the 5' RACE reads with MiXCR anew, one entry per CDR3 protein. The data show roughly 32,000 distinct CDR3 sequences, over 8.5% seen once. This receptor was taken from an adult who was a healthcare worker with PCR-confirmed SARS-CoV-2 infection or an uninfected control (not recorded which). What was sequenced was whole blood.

The CDR3 loop reads CASSHVAGGNYNEQFF. The CDR3 DNA follows: TGTGCCAGCAGCCACGTAGCGGGGGGGAACTACAATGAGCAGTTCTTC. V and J are TRBV4-2 and TRBJ2-1; 11 bases agree with TRBD2. Germline values: CDR1 LGHNA, CDR2 YNFKEQ. The CDR3 is 16 residues long. Unmatched junction bases numbered 4, after V lost 3 bases and J lost 3 bases.